This is a list of T cell receptor beta chains from one sample in a study of blood T cell repertoires in COVID-19. Clones were read by immunoSEQ multiplex PCR, and TCRdb kept only the in-frame ones, dropping some. The sample includes fewer than 200,000 clones, more than 75% of them seen just once. Sequenced input: peripheral blood. The receptors stem from a woman aged 45 to 65 with COVID-19, enrolled during active disease. Each CDR3 is given with its conserved first and last residue. Fields, in order: CDR3 length, V gene, CDR3 protein.

length: 15; V: TRBV5-1; CDR3: CASSLGYGANTEAFF
length: 16; V: TRBV5-6; CDR3: CASSLLARTTYNEQFF
length: 17; V: TRBV4-1; CDR3: CASSQDLANQAYSPLHF
length: 16; V: TRBV4-3; CDR3: CASSQVRLAGGTEQFF
length: 14; V: TRBV7-2; CDR3: CASSDRGGSSPLHF
length: 16; V: TRBV5-6; CDR3: CASSSRQGLLYQPQHF
length: 17; V: TRBV4-2; CDR3: CASSQGLAGGTTGELFF
length: 15; V: TRBV11-2; CDR3: CASSLWAGGGNTIYF
length: 14; V: TRBV2; CDR3: CASRAGLARDTQYF
length: 19; V: TRBV24-1; CDR3: CATSGVPGQPNSNTGELFF
length: 14; V: TRBV5-4; CDR3: CASSSAGGVYGYTF
length: 14; V: TRBV2; CDR3: CASTLLAQTGELFF
length: 18; V: TRBV5-3; CDR3: CARSEGTSGGTISGELFF
length: 15; V: TRBV5-1; CDR3: CASSLGDWERDEQYF
length: 15; V: TRBV3-1/TRBV3-2; CDR3: CASSQWDTGNTEAFF
length: 15; V: TRBV5-6; CDR3: CASSFRDRAAMDYTF
length: 12; V: TRBV12-3/TRBV12-4; CDR3: CASSYRGNGYTF
length: 13; V: TRBV3-1/TRBV3-2; CDR3: CASSQDRGKAIYF
length: 14; V: TRBV6-5; CDR3: CASSYFLTSYEQYF
length: 14; V: TRBV11-2; CDR3: CASSRDRAGETQYF
length: 13; V: TRBV6-1; CDR3: CASHGQGAGEQYF
length: 15; V: TRBV4-3; CDR3: CASSQEGQGEETQYF
length: 15; V: TRBV12-5; CDR3: CASGLGLGSQDTQYF
length: 12; V: TRBV28; CDR3: CASSTLGQGQYF
length: 12; V: TRBV5-8; CDR3: CASRTGRGEQFF
length: 13; V: TRBV7-6; CDR3: CASSSGSLYEQYF
length: 11; V: TRBV30; CDR3: CAWSGAETQYF
length: 14; V: TRBV27; CDR3: CASSFAGGGQPQHF
length: 18; V: TRBV5-1; CDR3: CASSYLSTGMNPYNEQFF